This section outlines one T cell receptor (beta chain) sequence together with its context. The antigen is not known. The CDR3 is 14 residues long. Germline lookup yields CDR1 SGHTA and CDR2 FQGNSA. V gave up 5 bases and J gave up 7 bases; unmatched junction bases: 9. This sample is part of a study of T cell repertoires in cytomegalovirus infection. Across the whole study: It can be stated that public TCR beta signatures indicated CMV infection as well as a matching HLA type.

General study results and limits: HLA-C-restricted, CMV-specific TCR beta clonotypes were dominant ex vivo.

TCRdb analysed the reads with MiXCR anew, one entry per CDR3 protein. The sample records roughly 340,000 distinct CDR3 sequences, almost 30% being singletons. The sequence came from a human donor in good health (CMV status not recorded). Some clones in this sample may be carry-over from other donors' samples. The sequences come from cultured PBMCs, collected from culture after CMV antigen stimulation. The V call is TRBV7-2, the J call TRBJ2-3; 7 bases match TRBD1. The CDR3 here is CASSPPGQLYTQYF. CDR3 sequence (DNA): TGTGCCAGCAGCCCGCCGGGACAGTTGTATACGCAGTATTTT.